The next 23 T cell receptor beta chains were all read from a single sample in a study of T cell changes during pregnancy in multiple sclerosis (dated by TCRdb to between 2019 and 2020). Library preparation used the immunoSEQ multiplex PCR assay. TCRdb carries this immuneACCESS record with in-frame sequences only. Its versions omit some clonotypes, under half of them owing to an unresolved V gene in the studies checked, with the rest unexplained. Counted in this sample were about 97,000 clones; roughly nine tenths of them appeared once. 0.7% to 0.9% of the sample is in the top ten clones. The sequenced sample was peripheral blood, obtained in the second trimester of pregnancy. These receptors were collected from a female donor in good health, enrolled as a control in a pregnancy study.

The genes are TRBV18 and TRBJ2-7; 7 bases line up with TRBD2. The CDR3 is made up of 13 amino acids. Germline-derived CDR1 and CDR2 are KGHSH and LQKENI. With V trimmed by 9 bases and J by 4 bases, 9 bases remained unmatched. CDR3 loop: CARSGVREYEQYF. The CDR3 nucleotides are TGTGCCAGAAGCGGGGTGCGGGAGTACGAGCAGTACTTC.

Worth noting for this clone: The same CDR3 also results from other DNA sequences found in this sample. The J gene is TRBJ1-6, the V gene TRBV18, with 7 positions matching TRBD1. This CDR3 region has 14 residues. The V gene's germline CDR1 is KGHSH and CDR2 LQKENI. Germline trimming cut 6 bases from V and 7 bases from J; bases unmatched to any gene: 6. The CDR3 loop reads CASSRDSDNSPLHF. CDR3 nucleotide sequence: TGTGCCAGCTCCCGGGACAGTGACAATTCACCCCTCCACTTT.

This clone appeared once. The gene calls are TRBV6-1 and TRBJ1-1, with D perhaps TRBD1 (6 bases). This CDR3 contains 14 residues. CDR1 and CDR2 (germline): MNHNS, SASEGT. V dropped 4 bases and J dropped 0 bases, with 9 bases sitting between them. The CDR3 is CASSATGLNTEAFF. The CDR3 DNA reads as TGTGCCAGCAGTGCGACAGGCTTGAACACTGAAGCTTTCTTT.

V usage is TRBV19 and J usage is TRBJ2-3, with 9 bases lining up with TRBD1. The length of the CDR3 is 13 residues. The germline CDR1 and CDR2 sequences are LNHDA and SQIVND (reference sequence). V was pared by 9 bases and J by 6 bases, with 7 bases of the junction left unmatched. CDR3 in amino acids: CASSTGGLDTQYF. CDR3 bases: TGTGCCAGCTCGACAGGGGGTCTGGATACGCAGTATTTT.

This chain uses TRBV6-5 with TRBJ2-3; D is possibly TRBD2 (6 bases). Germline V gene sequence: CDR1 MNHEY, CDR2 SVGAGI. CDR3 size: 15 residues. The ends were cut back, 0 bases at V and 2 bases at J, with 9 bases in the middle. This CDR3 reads CASSYSGGVTDTQYF. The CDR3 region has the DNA TGTGCCAGCAGTTACTCGGGCGGGGTCACAGATACGCAGTATTTT.

This CDR3 reads CASSQFGQDTEAFF. In DNA, the CDR3 is TGTGCCAGCAGCCAATTCGGACAGGACACTGAAGCTTTCTTT. The chain has TRBV7-2 and TRBJ1-1; 7 positions agree with TRBD1. This CDR3 is 14 amino acids long. Trimming took 5 bases from V and 3 from J; bases not matched to a gene: 6. Germline V lookup: CDR1 SGHTA, CDR2 FQGNSA.

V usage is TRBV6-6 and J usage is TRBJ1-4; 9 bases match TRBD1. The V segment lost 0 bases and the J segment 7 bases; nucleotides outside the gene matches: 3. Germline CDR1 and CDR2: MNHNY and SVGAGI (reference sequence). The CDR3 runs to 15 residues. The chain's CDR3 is CASSYSGTGLEKLFF. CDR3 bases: TGTGCCAGCAGTTACTCTGGGACAGGGCTTGAAAAACTGTTTTTT.

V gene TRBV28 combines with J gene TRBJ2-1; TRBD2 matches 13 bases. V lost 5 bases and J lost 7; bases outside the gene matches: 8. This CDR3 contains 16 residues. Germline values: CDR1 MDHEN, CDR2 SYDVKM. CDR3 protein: CASSTRLAGGHNEQFF. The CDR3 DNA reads TGTGCCAGCAGTACAAGACTAGCGGGGGGCCATAATGAGCAGTTCTTC.

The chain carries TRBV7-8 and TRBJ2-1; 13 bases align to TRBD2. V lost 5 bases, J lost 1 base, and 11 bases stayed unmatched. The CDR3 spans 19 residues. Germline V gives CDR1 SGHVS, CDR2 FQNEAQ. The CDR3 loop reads CASSPGTSGNGGSYNEQFF. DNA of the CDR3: TGTGCCAGCAGCCCCGGGACTAGCGGGAACGGAGGATCCTACAATGAGCAGTTCTTC.

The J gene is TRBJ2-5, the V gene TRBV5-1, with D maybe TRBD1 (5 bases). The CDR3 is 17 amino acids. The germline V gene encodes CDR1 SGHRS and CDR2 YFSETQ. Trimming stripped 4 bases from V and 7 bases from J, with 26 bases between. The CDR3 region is CASSLLSDSAVSRTQYF. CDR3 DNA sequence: TGCGCCAGCAGCCTATTAAGTGACAGCGCTGTAAGTCGGACCCAGTACTTC.

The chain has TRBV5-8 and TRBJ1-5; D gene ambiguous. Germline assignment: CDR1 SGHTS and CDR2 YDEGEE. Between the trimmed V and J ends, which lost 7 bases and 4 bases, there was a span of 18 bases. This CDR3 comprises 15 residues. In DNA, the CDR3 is TGTGCCAGCTTCCCCCCAGGAGGGCCTAATCAGCCCCAGCATTTT. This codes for CASFPPGGPNQPQHF.

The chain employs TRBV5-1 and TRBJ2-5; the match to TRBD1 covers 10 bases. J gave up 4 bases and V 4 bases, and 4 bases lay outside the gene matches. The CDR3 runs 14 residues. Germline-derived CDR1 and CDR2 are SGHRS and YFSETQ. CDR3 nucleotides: TGCGCCAGCAGCCGACAGGGGGCGAGAGAGACCCAGTACTTC. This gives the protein CASSRQGARETQYF.

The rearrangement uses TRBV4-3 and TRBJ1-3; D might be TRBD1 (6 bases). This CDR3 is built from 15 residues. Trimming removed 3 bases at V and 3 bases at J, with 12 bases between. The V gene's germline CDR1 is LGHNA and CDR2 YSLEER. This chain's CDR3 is CASSQGAGGGNTIYF. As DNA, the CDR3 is TGCGCCAGCAGCCAGGGGGCCGGCGGTGGAAACACCATATATTTT.

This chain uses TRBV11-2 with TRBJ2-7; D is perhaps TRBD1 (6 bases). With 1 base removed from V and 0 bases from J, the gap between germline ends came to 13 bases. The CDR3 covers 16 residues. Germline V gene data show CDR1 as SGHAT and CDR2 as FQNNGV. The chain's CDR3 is CASSLVPGVPSYEQYF. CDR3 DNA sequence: TGTGCCAGCAGCTTAGTGCCAGGGGTGCCCTCCTACGAGCAGTACTTC. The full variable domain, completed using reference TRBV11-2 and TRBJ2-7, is EAGVAQSPRYKIIEKRQSVAFWCNPISGHATLYWYQQILGQGPKLLIQFQNNGVVDDSQLPKDRFSAERLKGVDSTLKIQPAKLEDSAVYLCASSLVPGVPSYEQYFGPGTRLTVT.

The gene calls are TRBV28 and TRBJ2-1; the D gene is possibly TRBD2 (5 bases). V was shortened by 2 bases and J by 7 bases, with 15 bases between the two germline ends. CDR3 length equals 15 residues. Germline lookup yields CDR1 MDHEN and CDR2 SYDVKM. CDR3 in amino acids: CASSLGFSSTNEQFF. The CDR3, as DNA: TGTGCCAGCAGTTTAGGCTTCTCTAGCACTAATGAGCAGTTCTTC.

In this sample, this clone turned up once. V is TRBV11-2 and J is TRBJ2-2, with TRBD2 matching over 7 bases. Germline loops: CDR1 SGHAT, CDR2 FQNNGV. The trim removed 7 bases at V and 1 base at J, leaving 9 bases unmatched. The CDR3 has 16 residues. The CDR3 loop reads CASTAGAAKNTGELFF. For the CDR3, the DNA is TGTGCCAGCACGGCGGGAGCGGCCAAGAACACCGGGGAGCTGTTTTTT.

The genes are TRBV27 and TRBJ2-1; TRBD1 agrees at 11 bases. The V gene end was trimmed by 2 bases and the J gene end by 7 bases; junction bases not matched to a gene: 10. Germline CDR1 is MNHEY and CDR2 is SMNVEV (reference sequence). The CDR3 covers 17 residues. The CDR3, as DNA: TGTGCCAGCAGTTTACCCTCCGAGGGACAGGGGGGGAATGAGCAGTTCTTC. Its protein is CASSLPSEGQGGNEQFF.

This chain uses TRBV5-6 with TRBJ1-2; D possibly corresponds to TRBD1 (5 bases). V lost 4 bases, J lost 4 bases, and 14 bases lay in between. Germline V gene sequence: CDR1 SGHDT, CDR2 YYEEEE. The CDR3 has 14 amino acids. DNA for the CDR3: TGTGCCAGCAGCACCAGACAGAGCCTCTATGGCTACACCTTC. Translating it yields CASSTRQSLYGYTF. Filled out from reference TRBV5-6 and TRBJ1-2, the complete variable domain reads DAGVTQSPTHLIKTRGQQVTLRCSPKSGHDTVSWYQQALGQGPQFIFQYYEEEERQRGNFPDRFSGHQFPNYSSELNVNALLLGDSALYLCASSTRQSLYGYTFGSGTRLTVV.

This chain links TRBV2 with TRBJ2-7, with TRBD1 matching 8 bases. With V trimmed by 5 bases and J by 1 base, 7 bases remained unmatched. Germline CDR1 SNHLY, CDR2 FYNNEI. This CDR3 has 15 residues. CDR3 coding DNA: TGTGCCAGCAGTAAGGACAGGGCCCTATCCTACGAGCAGTACTTC. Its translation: CASSKDRALSYEQYF.

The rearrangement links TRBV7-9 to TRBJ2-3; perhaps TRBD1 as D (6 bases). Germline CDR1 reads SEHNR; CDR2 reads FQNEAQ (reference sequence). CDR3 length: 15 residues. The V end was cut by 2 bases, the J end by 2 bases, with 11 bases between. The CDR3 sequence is CASSLLAGDTDTQYF. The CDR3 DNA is TGTGCCAGCAGCTTATTAGCAGGGGACACAGATACGCAGTATTTT.

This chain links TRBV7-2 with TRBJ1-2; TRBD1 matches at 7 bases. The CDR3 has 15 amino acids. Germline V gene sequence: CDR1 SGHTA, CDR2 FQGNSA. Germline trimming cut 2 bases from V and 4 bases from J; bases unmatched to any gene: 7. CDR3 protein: CASSLSRQGPYGYTF. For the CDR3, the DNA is TGTGCCAGCAGCTTATCAAGACAGGGACCCTATGGCTACACCTTC.

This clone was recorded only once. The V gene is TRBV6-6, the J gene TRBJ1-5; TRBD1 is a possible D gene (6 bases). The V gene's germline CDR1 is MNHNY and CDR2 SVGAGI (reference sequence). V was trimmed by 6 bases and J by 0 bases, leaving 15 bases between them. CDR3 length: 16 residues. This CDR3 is CASRPSQGRSNQPQHF. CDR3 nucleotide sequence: TGTGCCAGCAGACCCTCACAGGGACGTAGCAATCAGCCCCAGCATTTT.

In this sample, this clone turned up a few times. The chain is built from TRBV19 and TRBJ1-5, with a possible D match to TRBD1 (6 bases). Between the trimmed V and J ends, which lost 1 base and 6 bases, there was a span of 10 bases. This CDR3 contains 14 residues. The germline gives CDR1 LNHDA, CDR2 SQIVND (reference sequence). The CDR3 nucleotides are TGTGCCAGTAGTATAGCCAGGGGTGGTCAGCCCCAGCATTTT. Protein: CASSIARGGQPQHF. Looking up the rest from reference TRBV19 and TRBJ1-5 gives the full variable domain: DGGITQSPKYLFRKEGQNVTLSCEQNLNHDAMYWYRQDPGQGLRLIYYSQIVNDFQKGDIAEGYSVSREKKESFPLTVTSAQKNPTAFYLCASSIARGGQPQHFGDGTRLSIL.